This TCR beta chain was obtained from a study of blood T cells in healthy people across ages. Of note for this clonotype: Its antigen is unknown.

A J-beta primer mix and a sample-barcoded 5' primer were used in a second PCR of about 6 to 12 cycles. Each cDNA molecule was tagged by a template-switch adaptor that had 12 random nucleotides. TCRdb processed the 5' RACE reads anew with MiXCR; each CDR3 protein has one entry. Altogether hundreds of thousands of distinct CDR3 sequences are present, 20% to 30% being singletons, with the ten largest covering over 2.5%. The CDR3 totals 15 residues. The V end lost 6 bases, the J end lost 3 bases, and 17 bases lay between the germline ends. Per germline, CDR1 SNHLY and CDR2 FYNNEI. Study-wide results and limits: Unsorted PBMCs prevented conclusive naive versus antigen-experienced comparison.

This same sample was also taken into another study, of T cells of mothers and their children. From that second work: RNA that had been extracted went wholly into cDNA synthesis, at 1.5 ug per 15 ul.

Sequencing used blood. The TCR originated in a boy younger than 18 in good health. V and J are TRBV2 and TRBJ1-1; a weak D match, TRBD1 (5 bases). The CDR3 region is CASRGRRGADTEAFF. The CDR3 DNA follows: TGTGCCAGCAGGGGGAGGAGGGGCGCGGACACTGAAGCTTTCTTT.